What follows are 9 T cell receptor beta chains derived from one specimen sequenced in a study of shared clonotypes between healthy human individuals. Repertoires were generated with immunoSEQ multiplex PCR, while TCRdb's copy carries only in-frame clones and drops some. Of 2 million to 2.5 million clones in the sample, 85% to 95% were seen once. The sequenced material came from naive CD4+ T cells from PBMCs. Subset denoted: CD45RA+ positively selected. The receptors derive from a man younger than 35 in good health. Some clones in this sample may be carry-over from other donors' samples.

The chain links TRBV23-1 to TRBJ2-5, with D possibly TRBD1 on 5 matching bases. TRBV23-1 is recorded as an ORF, its role being uncertain. Trimming stripped 1 base from V and 3 bases from J, with 12 bases between. The CDR3 is 15 residues long. The CDR3 loop reads CASSQYTGVKETQYF. In DNA, the CDR3 is TGCGCCAGCAGTCAATATACAGGAGTTAAAGAGACCCAGTACTTC.

The gene calls are TRBV5-4 and TRBJ2-1, with 10 nucleotides matching TRBD2. The CDR3 runs to 16 residues. V shed 2 bases and J 7 bases; nucleotides not matched to a gene: 9. CDR1 is SGHNT and CDR2 is YYREEE in the germline V gene (reference sequence). Here the CDR3 reads CASSLQSGRASNEQFF. Written as DNA, the CDR3 is TGTGCCAGCAGCTTACAGAGCGGGAGGGCCAGTAATGAGCAGTTCTTC.

This chain uses TRBV9 with TRBJ2-5; D gene ambiguous. CDR1 and CDR2 (germline): SGDLS, YYNGEE. This CDR3 region has 13 residues. The V gene lost 2 bases and the J gene lost 5 bases, with 10 bases spanning the gap. The CDR3 protein is CASSVSSWETQYF. The CDR3 DNA reads TGTGCCAGCAGCGTTTCCTCCTGGGAGACCCAGTACTTC.

The chain uses TRBV27 and TRBJ1-1, with a possible D match to TRBD1 (6 bases). V was cut by 2 bases and J by 5 bases, with 12 bases left in between. The CDR3 contains 14 residues. Germline V CDR1 and CDR2: MNHEY, SMNVEV (reference sequence). The CDR3 loop reads CASSLQRTETEAFF. The CDR3 region has the DNA TGTGCCAGCAGTTTACAGCGGACAGAAACTGAAGCTTTCTTT.

The rearrangement links TRBV7-9 to TRBJ1-2; no firm D call. V lost 5 bases, J lost 5 bases, and 9 bases lay in between. Germline CDR1 reads SEHNR; CDR2 reads FQNEAQ (reference sequence). The CDR3 consists of 12 residues. The CDR3 DNA follows: TGTGCCAGCAGCGCCGAAGCGTATGGCTACACCTTC. Amino acids: CASSAEAYGYTF.

The chain uses TRBV7-9 and TRBJ2-3; D may be TRBD1 or TRBD2 (5 bases each). V gave up 7 bases and J gave up 0 bases, with 11 bases separating them. The length of the CDR3 is 14 residues. Germline lookup yields CDR1 SEHNR and CDR2 FQNEAQ (reference sequence). CDR3 in DNA: TGTGCCAGCAACAAGAGGGGAAGCACAGATACGCAGTATTTT. It codes for CASNKRGSTDTQYF.

The rearrangement joins TRBV10-3 to TRBJ1-1; possible D gene TRBD1, 6 bases. The CDR3 spans 14 residues. The V end lost 6 bases, the J end lost 5 bases, and 16 bases lay between the germline ends. Germline V gives CDR1 ENHRY, CDR2 SYGVKD. The CDR3 DNA is TGTGCCATCAGGCTGGTCGAGGGGGGTACTGAAGCTTTCTTT. Its protein is CAIRLVEGGTEAFF.

This clone has only a few counts. The V call is TRBV2, the J call TRBJ1-1; D is undetermined. Per the germline V gene, CDR1 is SNHLY and CDR2 is FYNNEI. Trimming pared 7 bases from V and 1 base from J, leaving 10 bases between. This CDR3 spans 13 amino acids. The CDR3 here is CASTPDWNTEAFF. As DNA, the CDR3 is TGTGCCAGCACCCCGGACTGGAACACTGAAGCTTTCTTT.

Points on this clone: In the same sample, other DNA sequences code for this CDR3. This chain connects TRBV11-3 to TRBJ2-1; D is perhaps TRBD1 (6 bases). Trimming left V 2 bases short and J 0 bases short, with 8 bases between. Germline assignment: CDR1 SGHNT and CDR2 YENEEA. The CDR3 sequence is 15 residues long. The CDR3 protein is CASSLRGSSYNEQFF. The CDR3 coding sequence is TGTGCCAGCAGCTTAAGGGGGAGCTCCTACAATGAGCAGTTCTTC. Variable domain in full (rest from reference TRBV11-3 and TRBJ2-1): EAGVVQSPRYKIIEKKQPVAFWCNPISGHNTLYWYLQNLGQGPELLIRYENEEAVDDSQLPKDRFSAERLKGVDSTLKIQPAELGDSAVYLCASSLRGSSYNEQFFGPGTRLTVL.